A single TCR beta chain is shown here with its context. This entry belongs to a study of blood T cell repertoires in COVID-19. CDR3 size: 15 residues. Germline CDR1 and CDR2: MDHEN and SYDVKM. V lost 7 bases and J lost 1; bases outside the gene matches: 7. The repertoire was sequenced with immunoSEQ multiplex PCR; TCRdb's copy has only in-frame clones and lacks some. The sample lists approximately 530,000 clones; 85% to 90% were seen once. The chain recombines TRBV28 with TRBJ2-3; TRBD1 matches at 8 bases. The origin of this receptor is a woman in her forties or fifties with COVID-19, enrolled during active disease. The source material was peripheral blood. CDR3 amino acids: CASITDRVGTDTQYF. In DNA, the CDR3 is TGTGCCAGCATTACGGACAGGGTCGGCACAGATACGCAGTATTTT.